One and the same sample provided the 3 T cell receptor beta chains below, sequenced in a study of T cell changes during pregnancy in multiple sclerosis. TCRdb keeps only in-frame clones here, not all; method: immunoSEQ multiplex PCR. The profile shows about 51,000 clones, around 93% of them singletons. The material sequenced was peripheral blood, taken in the second trimester of pregnancy. These receptors came from a female donor with multiple sclerosis, enrolled in a pregnancy study.

The chain couples TRBV29-1 to TRBJ2-1; 8 bases map to TRBD1. The CDR3 is 13 amino acids. The germline V gene encodes CDR1 SQVTM and CDR2 ANQGSEA. The V segment lost 6 bases and the J segment 5 bases; nucleotides outside the gene matches: 6. The CDR3 spells CSVQGGSDNEQFF. The CDR3 DNA reads TGCAGCGTACAGGGGGGATCGGACAATGAGCAGTTCTTC.

V gene TRBV28 combines with J gene TRBJ2-7, with a tentative D call TRBD1 (5 bases). CDR1 is MDHEN and CDR2 is SYDVKM in the germline V gene. V lost 6 bases and J lost 0, with 9 bases in between. The CDR3 covers 13 residues. The DNA of the CDR3 is TGTGCCAGCAGAGAACAGGACTCCTACGAGCAGTACTTC. This codes for CASREQDSYEQYF.

V usage is TRBV7-2 and J usage is TRBJ2-7, with a weak D call TRBD2 (6 bases). The germline V and J ends were trimmed by 1 base and 4 bases, with 14 bases remaining between them. The CDR3 totals 15 residues. Germline CDR1 reads SGHTA; CDR2 reads FQGNSA. CDR3 amino acids: CASSLDRGKAYEQYF. CDR3 nucleotides: TGTGCCAGCAGCTTAGATCGGGGGAAGGCATACGAGCAGTACTTC.